This T cell receptor (beta chain) came from a study of blood T cell repertoires in COVID-19. Study information: From the United States, Italy and Spain came samples of acute and convalescent COVID-19. Nucleic acid was either cDNA or gDNA, and it came from T cells, B-cell-depleted T cells, or PBMCs.

Authors' methods: Reference gene primers were amplified, and this amplification served to estimate nucleated cell counts. Measured with immunoSEQ multiplex PCR; TCRdb has only the in-frame clones, and not every one. V, J and clone size were drawn from that table, and D and trimming were deduced from the DNA. This sample yields approximately 120,000 clones, of which 75% to 90% are seen a single time; roughly 18% belongs to the top ten. The CDR3 sequence is 16 residues long. Germline V CDR1 and CDR2: SGHTA, FQGNSA. Losses at the gene ends were 5 bases for V and 4 bases for J; bases not matched to a gene: 8.

What was sequenced was peripheral blood. This chain uses TRBV7-2 with TRBJ2-2, with 9 bases matching TRBD1. The source is a woman aged 55-70 years with acute or convalescent COVID-19. For the CDR3, the DNA is TGTGCCAGCAGCCGCGGACAGGGGATGGCCACCGGGGAGCTGTTTTTT. This translates into CASSRGQGMATGELFF.